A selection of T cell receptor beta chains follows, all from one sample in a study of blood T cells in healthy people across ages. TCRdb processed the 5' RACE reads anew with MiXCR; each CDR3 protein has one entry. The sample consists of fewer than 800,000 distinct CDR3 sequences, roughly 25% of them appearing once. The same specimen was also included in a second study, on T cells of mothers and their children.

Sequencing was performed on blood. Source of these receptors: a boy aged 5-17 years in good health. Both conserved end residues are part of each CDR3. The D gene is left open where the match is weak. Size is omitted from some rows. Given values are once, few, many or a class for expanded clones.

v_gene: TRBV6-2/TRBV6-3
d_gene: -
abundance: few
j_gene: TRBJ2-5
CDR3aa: CASSSGGREETQYF
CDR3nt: TGTGCCAGCAGTTCCGGGGGCAGGGAAGAGACCCAGTACTTC

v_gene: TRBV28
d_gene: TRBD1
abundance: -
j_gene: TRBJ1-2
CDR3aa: CASSLTDRGRGYGYTF
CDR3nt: TGTGCCAGCAGTTTAACGGACAGGGGTCGGGGCTATGGCTACACCTTC

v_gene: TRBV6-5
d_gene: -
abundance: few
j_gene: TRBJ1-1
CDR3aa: CASSHRPGAWNTEAFF
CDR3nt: TGTGCCAGCAGCCACAGGCCGGGTGCATGGAACACTGAAGCTTTCTTT

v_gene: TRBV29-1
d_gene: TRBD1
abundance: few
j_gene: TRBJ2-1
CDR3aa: CSADRGDYNEQFF
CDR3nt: TGCAGCGCTGACAGGGGTGACTACAATGAGCAGTTCTTC

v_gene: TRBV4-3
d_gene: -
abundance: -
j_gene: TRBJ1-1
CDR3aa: CASSQVDGWNTGAFF
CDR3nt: TGCGCCAGCAGCCAAGTTGACGGATGGAACACTGGAGCTTTCTTT

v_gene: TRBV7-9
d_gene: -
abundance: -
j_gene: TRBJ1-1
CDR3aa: CASNQGFGDTEAFF
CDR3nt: TGTGCCAGCAACCAGGGGTTTGGGGACACTGAAGCTTTCTTT

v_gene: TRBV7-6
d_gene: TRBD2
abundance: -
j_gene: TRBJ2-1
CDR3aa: CASSFGYGRESNEQFF
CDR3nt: TGTGCCAGCAGCTTTGGTTACGGGAGGGAATCTAATGAGCAGTTCTTC

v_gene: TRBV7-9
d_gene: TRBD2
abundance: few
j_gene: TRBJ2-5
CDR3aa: CASSFQTSGKVTETQYF
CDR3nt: TGTGCCAGCAGCTTCCAGACTAGCGGGAAAGTAACAGAGACCCAGTACTTC

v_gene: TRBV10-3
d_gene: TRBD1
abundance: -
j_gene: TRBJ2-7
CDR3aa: CAISGLGQGDYEQYF
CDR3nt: TGTGCCATCAGTGGATTGGGACAGGGGGACTACGAGCAGTACTTC

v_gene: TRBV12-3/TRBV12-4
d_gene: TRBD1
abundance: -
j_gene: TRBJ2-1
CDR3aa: CASNLAGGEQFF
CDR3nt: TGTGCCAGCAACCTGGCAGGGGGTGAGCAGTTCTTC

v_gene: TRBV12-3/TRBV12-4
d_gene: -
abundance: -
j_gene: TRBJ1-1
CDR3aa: CASTPWGPNTEAFF
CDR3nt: TGTGCCAGCACCCCATGGGGGCCGAACACTGAAGCTTTCTTT

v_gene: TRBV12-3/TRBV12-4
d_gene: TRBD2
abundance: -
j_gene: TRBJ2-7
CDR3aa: CASRLAGGADEQYF
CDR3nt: TGTGCCAGCAGACTAGCGGGGGGGGCTGACGAGCAGTACTTC

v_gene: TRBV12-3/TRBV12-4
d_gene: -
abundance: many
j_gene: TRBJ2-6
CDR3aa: CASSPDGIGANVLTF
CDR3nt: TGTGCCAGCAGCCCCGACGGAATTGGGGCCAACGTCCTGACTTTC

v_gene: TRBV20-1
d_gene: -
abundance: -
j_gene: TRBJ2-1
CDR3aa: CSALSQGGDEQFF
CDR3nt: TGCAGTGCTCTAAGCCAGGGCGGGGATGAGCAGTTCTTC

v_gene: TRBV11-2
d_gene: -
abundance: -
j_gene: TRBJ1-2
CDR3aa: CAGRPPPRPGNGYTF
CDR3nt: TGTGCCGGCAGACCACCCCCCAGGCCAGGGAATGGCTACACCTTC

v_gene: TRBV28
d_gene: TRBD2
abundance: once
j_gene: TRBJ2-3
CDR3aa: CASSFPLASGVNSENTDTQYF
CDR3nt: TGTGCCAGCAGTTTTCCACTGGCTAGCGGAGTGAATTCCGAGAACACAGATACGCAGTATTTT

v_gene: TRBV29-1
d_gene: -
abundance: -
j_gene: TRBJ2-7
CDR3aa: CSVDKGTSSYEQYF
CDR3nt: TGCAGCGTTGATAAGGGGACCTCGTCCTACGAGCAGTACTTC

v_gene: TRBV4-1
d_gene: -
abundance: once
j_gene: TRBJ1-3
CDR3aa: CASSFDRKMDTIYF
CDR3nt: TGCGCCAGCAGCTTCGACAGGAAAATGGACACCATATATTTT

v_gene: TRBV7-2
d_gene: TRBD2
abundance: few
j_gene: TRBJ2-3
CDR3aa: CASRRLAGVGDTQYF
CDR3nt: TGTGCCAGCAGGAGATTAGCGGGAGTGGGAGATACGCAGTATTTT

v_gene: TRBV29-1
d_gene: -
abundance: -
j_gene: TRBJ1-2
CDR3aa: CSVDKGEGYTF
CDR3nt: TGCAGCGTTGATAAAGGGGAGGGCTACACCTTC

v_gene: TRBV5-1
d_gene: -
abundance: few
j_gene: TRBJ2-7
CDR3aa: CASSGSPYYEQYF
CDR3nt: TGCGCCAGCAGCGGATCCCCCTACTACGAGCAGTACTTC

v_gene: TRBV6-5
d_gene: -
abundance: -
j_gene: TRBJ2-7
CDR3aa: CASSYSTVQGSYEQYF
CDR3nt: TGTGCCAGCAGTTACTCGACGGTTCAAGGGTCCTACGAGCAGTACTTC

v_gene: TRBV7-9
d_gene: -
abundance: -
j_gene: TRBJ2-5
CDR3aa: CANTPLEGQPRIQETQYF
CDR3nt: TGTGCCAATACTCCGCTCGAAGGACAGCCCAGAATCCAAGAGACCCAGTACTTC

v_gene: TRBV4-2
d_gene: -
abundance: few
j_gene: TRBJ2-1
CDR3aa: CASSLHPGPTANEQFF
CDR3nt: TGTGCCAGCAGCCTCCATCCGGGACCCACGGCGAATGAGCAGTTCTTC

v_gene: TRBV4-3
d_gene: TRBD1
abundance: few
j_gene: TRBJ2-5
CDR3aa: CASSQDLRGTGFEETQYF
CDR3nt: TGCGCCAGCAGCCAAGACCTCCGGGGGACAGGGTTTGAAGAGACCCAGTACTTC

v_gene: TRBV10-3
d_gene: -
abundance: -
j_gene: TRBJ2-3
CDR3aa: CAINGGQFTDTQYF
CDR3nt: TGTGCCATCAACGGCGGACAGTTCACAGATACGCAGTATTTT